These 6 T cell receptor beta chains share one sample of origin, sequenced in a study of blood T cell repertoires in COVID-19. Only in-frame clones appear in the TCRdb table, and some are missing; sequencing was by immunoSEQ multiplex PCR. The sample holds about 36,000 clones, 80% to 90% seen once. Input material: peripheral blood. The receptors were gathered from a human donor in a cohort sampled during active or convalescent COVID-19. The donor label of this sample is uncertain.

The rearrangement uses TRBV7-9 and TRBJ2-3; D unresolved. V lost 1 base and J 1 base, leaving 9 bases between the germline ends. The germline V gene encodes CDR1 SEHNR and CDR2 FQNEAQ (reference sequence). The CDR3 consists of 15 residues. The CDR3 nucleotides read TGTGCCAGCAGCTTAGAATTCACGGGCACAGATACGCAGTATTTT. It translates to CASSLEFTGTDTQYF.

The rearrangement uses TRBV14 and TRBJ2-7; 8 positions agree with TRBD2. Germline-derived CDR1 and CDR2 are SGHDN and FVKESK. CDR3 length equals 14 residues. Trimming cost V 4 bases and J 0 bases; bases outside gene matches: 2. Written as DNA, the CDR3 is TGTGCCAGCAGCCTTAGCGGGACCTCCTACGAGCAGTACTTC. Protein: CASSLSGTSYEQYF.

CDR3 DNA sequence: TGCGCCAGCAGCCAGGGACTAGCGCTAGAGACCCAGTACTTC. Amino acid sequence: CASSQGLALETQYF. The chain employs TRBV5-1 and TRBJ2-5; 10 nucleotides match TRBD2. CDR1 and CDR2 from the germline V gene are SGHRS and YFSETQ. V shed 4 bases, J shed 4 bases, and the junction held 4 bases outside the gene matches. This CDR3 region has 14 residues.

This chain links TRBV27 with TRBJ1-1, with D possibly matching TRBD1 (6 bases). Between the trimmed V and J ends, which lost 2 bases and 1 base, there was a span of 8 bases. This CDR3 has 14 amino acids. Germline V CDR1 and CDR2: MNHEY, SMNVEV (reference sequence). In nucleotides, the CDR3 is TGTGCCAGCAGTTTAATGGGGGCGAACACTGAAGCTTTCTTT. This gives the protein CASSLMGANTEAFF.

J is TRBJ2-2 and V is TRBV6-2 or TRBV6-3, with TRBD2 identical over 7 bases. The V gene's germline CDR1 is MNHEY and CDR2 SVGEGT. The V and J ends lost 2 bases and 5 bases, in that order; junction bases with no gene match: 2. This CDR3 contains 14 residues. The CDR3 region is CASSYEGGTGELFF. The DNA of the CDR3 is TGTGCCAGCAGTTACGAGGGAGGGACCGGGGAGCTGTTTTTT.

This sequence joins TRBV12-5 and TRBJ1-2; TRBD1 is a possible D gene (6 bases). V gave up 1 base and J gave up 4 bases, with 13 bases separating them. Germline V gene lookup returns CDR1 LGHNT and CDR2 FRNRAP. CDR3 size: 15 residues. The CDR3 is CASGLAPEDSYGYTF. The CDR3 region has the DNA TGTGCTAGTGGTTTGGCCCCCGAGGACAGCTATGGCTACACCTTC.